The 20 T cell receptor beta chains given below trace back to one sample, sequenced in a study of CD8+ T cells in alopecia areata. Extracted RNA was reverse transcribed into cDNA, the sequencing template. Sequencing was performed with immunoSEQ multiplex PCR; in TCRdb, only in-frame clones are kept and a portion is missing. The sample lists around 300,000 clones; 60% were seen once. The treatment denotes: oral pan-JAK inhibitor, 5-10 mg twice daily. This specimen consisted of CD4+ T cells sorted from blood, obtained at roughly week 52, from a patient treated with tofacitinib. These receptors originate from a human donor with alopecia areata.

The chain couples TRBV30 to TRBJ2-7; D is uncertain. V lost 3 bases and J 3 bases, leaving 6 bases between the germline ends. Germline values: CDR1 GTSNPN, CDR2 SVGIG (reference sequence). The CDR3 is 11 residues long. The CDR3 nucleotides read TGTGCCTGGAGCAGTATCTACGAGCAGTACTTC. Translation: CAWSSIYEQYF.

This chain's CDR3 is CSALDREGYTF. The DNA for the CDR3 is TGCAGTGCTTTGGACAGAGAGGGCTACACCTTC. The V call is TRBV20-1, the J call TRBJ1-2; the D gene is possibly TRBD1 (6 bases). Germline-derived CDR1 and CDR2 are DFQATT and SNEGSKA (reference sequence). This CDR3 spans 11 amino acids. Trimming cost V 5 bases and J 8 bases, with 12 bases left between them.

This chain joins TRBV29-1 and TRBJ2-2; TRBD1 might be the D (6 bases). Trimming took off 4 bases at V and 1 base at J, with 7 bases between the two ends. Germline V lookup: CDR1 SQVTM, CDR2 ANQGSEA. This CDR3 contains 13 residues. The CDR3 DNA reads TGCAGCGTTGGACAGGTGAACACCGGGGAGCTGTTTTTT. Residues: CSVGQVNTGELFF.

This clone was found a few times. The chain employs TRBV29-1 and TRBJ2-1; D gene ambiguous. The V end lost 5 bases, the J end lost 7 bases, and 18 bases lay between the germline ends. Germline V gene data show CDR1 as SQVTM and CDR2 as ANQGSEA. The CDR3 contains 14 residues. CDR3 region: CSVSKAARLNEQFF. In DNA, the CDR3 is TGCAGCGTTTCTAAGGCAGCACGATTAAATGAGCAGTTCTTC.

CDR3 sequence: CASSPLGQSSYNSPLHF. CDR3 DNA: TGTGCCAGCTCACCGCTGGGGCAGAGCTCCTATAATTCACCCCTCCACTTT. This chain uses TRBV18 with TRBJ1-6; maybe TRBD1 (5 bases). Looked up from germline, CDR1 is KGHSH and CDR2 is LQKENI. The CDR3 consists of 17 residues. Trimming left V 3 bases short and J 0 bases short, with 12 bases between.

This clone was seen a single time. The V call is TRBV11-3, the J call TRBJ2-7; TRBD2 matches 7 bases. V trimming: 8 bases; J trimming: 6 bases; junction bases outside the gene matches: 7. The CDR3 loop spans 12 amino acids. Germline CDR1 and CDR2: SGHNT and YENEEA. For the CDR3, the DNA is TGTGCCAGCGCTCCGGGGGGTGGCGAGCAGTACTTC. It translates to CASAPGGGEQYF.

V is TRBV29-1 and J is TRBJ2-1, with D hard to call. V was pared by 4 bases and J by 1 base, with 20 bases between. This CDR3 has 17 amino acids. The germline CDR1 and CDR2 sequences are SQVTM and ANQGSEA. CDR3 DNA: TGCAGCGTTGGGGCCCCTAATGGCAGGTCATCCTACAATGAGCAGTTCTTC. This encodes CSVGAPNGRSSYNEQFF.

The CDR3 region has the DNA TGCGCCAGCAGCTTGGTTATAGCAGGGGCCGATACGCAGTATTTT. Its protein product is CASSLVIAGADTQYF. The gene calls are TRBV5-1 and TRBJ2-3; D might be TRBD1 (6 bases). This CDR3 is 15 amino acids long. The V end lost 0 bases, the J end lost 6 bases, and 14 bases lay between the germline ends. CDR1 and CDR2 from the germline V gene are SGHRS and YFSETQ.

This rearrangement joins TRBV5-4 to TRBJ1-2; 8 bases are shared with TRBD1. V shed 2 bases, J shed 0 bases, and the junction held 3 bases outside the gene matches. CDR1 is SGHNT, CDR2 YYREEE, per germline (reference sequence). CDR3 length: 15 amino acids. CDR3 region: CASSLTGQANYGYTF. The CDR3 region has the DNA TGTGCCAGCAGCTTAACGGGACAGGCTAACTATGGCTACACCTTC.

This clone was recorded a few times. V and J are TRBV7-9 and TRBJ2-1; D ambiguous. Trimming shortened V by 3 bases and J by 9 bases, and 6 bases separated the two germline ends. This CDR3 region has 11 residues. Germline V gene sequence: CDR1 SEHNR, CDR2 FQNEAQ (reference sequence). The CDR3, as DNA: TGTGCCAGCAGCTTGGCAGTTGAGCAGTTCTTC. Translated: CASSLAVEQFF.

This chain connects TRBV9 to TRBJ1-5, with 7 positions matching TRBD1. The CDR3 is 16 residues long. Looked up from germline, CDR1 is SGDLS and CDR2 is YYNGEE. Trimming at V came to 4 bases and at J to 6 bases, leaving 13 bases not matched to a gene. CDR3: CASSPSTGEWGQPQHF. As DNA, the CDR3 is TGTGCCAGCAGCCCATCAACAGGGGAATGGGGTCAGCCCCAGCATTTT.

V and J are TRBV5-6 and TRBJ2-7; 12 bases map to TRBD2. The V and J ends lost 5 bases and 7 bases, in that order; junction bases with no gene match: 10. Per the germline V gene, CDR1 is SGHDT and CDR2 is YYEEEE. The CDR3 covers 15 residues. DNA for the CDR3: TGTGCCAGCAGTTTGCGACTAGCGGGGGAAAGTGAGCAGTACTTC. This encodes CASSLRLAGESEQYF. Looking up the rest from reference TRBV5-6 and TRBJ2-7 gives the full variable domain: DAGVTQSPTHLIKTRGQQVTLRCSPKSGHDTVSWYQQALGQGPQFIFQYYEEEERQRGNFPDRFSGHQFPNYSSELNVNALLLGDSALYLCASSLRLAGESEQYFGPGTRLTVT.

V and J are TRBV25-1 and TRBJ2-7; no definite D call. Germline CDR1 and CDR2: MGHDK and SYGVNS. The CDR3 extends over 14 amino acids. Trimming stripped 1 base from V and 3 bases from J, with 10 bases between. The CDR3 DNA sequence: TGTGCCAGCAGTGAATCGGGCAGGAGCTACGAGCAGTACTTC. Its translation is CASSESGRSYEQYF.

The genes are TRBV11-1 and TRBJ1-5; weak D call: TRBD1 (5 bases). The ends were cut back, 6 bases at V and 6 bases at J, with 15 bases in the middle. The CDR3 sequence is 14 residues long. Germline V CDR1 and CDR2: SGHAT, FQDESV (reference sequence). In DNA, the CDR3 is TGTGCCAGCAGTGAGGCGGGGCTGGGTCAGCCCCAGCATTTT. It encodes CASSEAGLGQPQHF.

The chain joins TRBV13 to TRBJ2-7, with no clear D. CDR3 length: 15 residues. Deletions cut 4 bases from V and 0 bases from J, with 13 bases between. Germline assignment: CDR1 PRHDT and CDR2 FYEKMQ (reference sequence). As DNA, the CDR3 is TGTGCCAGCAGCTCCCCAGGCGAGTACTCCTACGAGCAGTACTTC. This codes for CASSSPGEYSYEQYF. Using reference TRBV13 and TRBJ2-7 for the parts outside the CDR3, the full variable domain is AAGVIQSPRHLIKEKRETATLKCYPIPRHDTVYWYQQGPGQDPQFLISFYEKMQSDKGSIPDRFSAQQFSDYHSELNMSSLELGDSALYFCASSSPGEYSYEQYFGPGTRLTVT.

The chain combines TRBV11-2 with TRBJ2-7; D remains ambiguous. Germline V gene sequence: CDR1 SGHAT, CDR2 FQNNGV. The CDR3 covers 15 residues. Trimming removed 1 base from V and 3 bases from J, with 13 bases in between. The CDR3 region is CASSLVANQGYEQYF. As DNA, the CDR3 is TGTGCCAGCAGCTTAGTCGCCAACCAAGGCTACGAGCAGTACTTC.

V usage is TRBV7-2 and J usage is TRBJ2-5, with 8 bases fitting TRBD1. V trimming: 2 bases; J trimming: 5 bases; junction bases outside the gene matches: 1. The CDR3 extends over 13 amino acids. The germline CDR1 and CDR2 sequences are SGHTA and FQGNSA. CDR3 amino acids: CASSLNRGETQYF. In nucleotides, the CDR3 is TGTGCCAGCAGCTTAAACAGGGGGGAGACCCAGTACTTC.

The chain links TRBV25-1 to TRBJ2-3, with 13 bases identical to TRBD2. CDR1 MGHDK and CDR2 SYGVNS come from the germline V gene. The V segment lost 6 bases and the J segment 6 bases; nucleotides outside the gene matches: 0. The CDR3 totals 13 residues. The chain's CDR3 is CASRGLAGDTQYF. The CDR3 bases are TGTGCCAGCAGGGGACTAGCGGGGGATACGCAGTATTTT.

The V call is TRBV30, the J call TRBJ1-5; the D gene is possibly TRBD1 (6 bases). This CDR3 region has 14 residues. Germline CDR1 GTSNPN, CDR2 SVGIG (reference sequence). Trimming left V 2 bases short and J 3 bases short, with 11 bases between. CDR3 region: CAWSRQGPNQPQHF. The DNA for the CDR3 is TGTGCCTGGAGTCGCCAGGGGCCCAATCAGCCCCAGCATTTT. The complete variable domain, with remaining parts taken from reference TRBV30 and TRBJ1-5, reads SQTIHQWPATLVQPVGSPLSLECTVEGTSNPNLYWYRQAAGRGLQLLFYSVGIGQISSEVPQNLSASRPQDRQFILSSKKLLLSDSGFYLCAWSRQGPNQPQHFGDGTRLSIL.

The V and J genes are TRBV5-1 and TRBJ2-5; D possibly uses TRBD1 or TRBD2 (5 bases each). CDR1 and CDR2 from the germline V gene are SGHRS and YFSETQ. This CDR3 is built from 13 residues. Trimming took off 4 bases at V and 5 bases at J, with 12 bases between the two ends. DNA of the CDR3: TGCGCCAGCAGCAAGGGGACCATGGAGACCCAGTACTTC. The encoded protein is CASSKGTMETQYF.